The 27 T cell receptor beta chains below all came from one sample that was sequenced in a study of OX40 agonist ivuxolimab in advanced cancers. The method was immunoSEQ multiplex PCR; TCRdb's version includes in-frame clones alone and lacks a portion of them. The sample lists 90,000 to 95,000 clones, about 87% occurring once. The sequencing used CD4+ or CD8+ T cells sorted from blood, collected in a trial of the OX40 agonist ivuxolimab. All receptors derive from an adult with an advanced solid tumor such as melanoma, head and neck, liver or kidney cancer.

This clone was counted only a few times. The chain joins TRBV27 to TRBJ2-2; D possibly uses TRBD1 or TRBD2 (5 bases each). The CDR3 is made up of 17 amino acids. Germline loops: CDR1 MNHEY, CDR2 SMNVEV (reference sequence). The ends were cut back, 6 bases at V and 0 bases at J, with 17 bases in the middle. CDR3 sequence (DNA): TGTGCCAGCAGCTTAGAAACCGGGACGACGAACACCGGGGAGCTGTTTTTT. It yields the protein CASSLETGTTNTGELFF.

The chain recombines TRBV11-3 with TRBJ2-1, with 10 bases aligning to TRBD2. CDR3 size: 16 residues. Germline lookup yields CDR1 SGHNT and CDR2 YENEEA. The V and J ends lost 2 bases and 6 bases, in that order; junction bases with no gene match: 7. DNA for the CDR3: TGTGCCAGCAGCTTAAATCTAGCGGGAGCGACCAATGAGCAGTTCTTC. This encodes CASSLNLAGATNEQFF.

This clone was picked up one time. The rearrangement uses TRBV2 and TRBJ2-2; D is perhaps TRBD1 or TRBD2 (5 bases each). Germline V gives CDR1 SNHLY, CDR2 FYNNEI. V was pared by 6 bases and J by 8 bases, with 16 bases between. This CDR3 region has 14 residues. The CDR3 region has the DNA TGTGCCAGCAGGTTCCGGGACCCCCGAGGGGAGCTGTTTTTT. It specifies CASRFRDPRGELFF.

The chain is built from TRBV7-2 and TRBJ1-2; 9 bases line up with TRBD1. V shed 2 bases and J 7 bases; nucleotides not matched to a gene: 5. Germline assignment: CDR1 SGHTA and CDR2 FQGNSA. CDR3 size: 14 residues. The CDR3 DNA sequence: TGTGCCAGCAGCTTAAACCCGGGACAGGGTGGCTACACCTTC. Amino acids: CASSLNPGQGGYTF.

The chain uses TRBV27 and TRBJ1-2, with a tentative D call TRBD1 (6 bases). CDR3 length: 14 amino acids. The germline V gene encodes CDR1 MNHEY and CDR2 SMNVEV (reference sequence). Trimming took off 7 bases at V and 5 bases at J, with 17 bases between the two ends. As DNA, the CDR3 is TGTGCCAGCACCGCAGGGGATCCTGGGTATGGCTACACCTTC. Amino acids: CASTAGDPGYGYTF.

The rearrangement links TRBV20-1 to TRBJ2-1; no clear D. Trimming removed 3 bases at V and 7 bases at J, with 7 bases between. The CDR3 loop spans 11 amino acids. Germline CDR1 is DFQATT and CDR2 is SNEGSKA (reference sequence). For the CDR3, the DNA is TGCAGTGCTAGTCTCCAGAATGAGCAGTTCTTC. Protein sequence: CSASLQNEQFF.

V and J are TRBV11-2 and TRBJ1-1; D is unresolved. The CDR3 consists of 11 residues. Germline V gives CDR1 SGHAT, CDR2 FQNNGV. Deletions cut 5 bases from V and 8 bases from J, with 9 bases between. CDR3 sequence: CASSLSQEAFF. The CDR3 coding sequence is TGTGCCAGCAGCCTCAGCCAGGAAGCTTTCTTT.

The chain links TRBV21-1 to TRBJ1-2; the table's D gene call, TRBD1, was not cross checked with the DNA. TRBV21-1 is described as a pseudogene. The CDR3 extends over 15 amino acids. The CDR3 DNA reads TGTGCCAGCAGCAAAGGGACAGGGAGGGACTATGGCTACACCTTC. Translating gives CASSKGTGRDYGYTF.

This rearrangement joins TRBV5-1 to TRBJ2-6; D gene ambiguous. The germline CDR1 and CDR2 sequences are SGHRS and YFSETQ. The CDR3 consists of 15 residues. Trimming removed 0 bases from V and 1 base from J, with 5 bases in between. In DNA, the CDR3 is TGCGCCAGCAGCTTGGCCGCTTCTGGGGCCAACGTCCTGACTTTC. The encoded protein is CASSLAASGANVLTF.

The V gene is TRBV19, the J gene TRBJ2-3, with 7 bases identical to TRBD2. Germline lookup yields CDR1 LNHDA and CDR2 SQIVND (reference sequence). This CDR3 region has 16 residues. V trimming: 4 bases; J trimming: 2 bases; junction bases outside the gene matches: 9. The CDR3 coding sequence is TGTGCCAGTAGTAAGGGGACTACTACCTTCACAGATACGCAGTATTTT. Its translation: CASSKGTTTFTDTQYF.

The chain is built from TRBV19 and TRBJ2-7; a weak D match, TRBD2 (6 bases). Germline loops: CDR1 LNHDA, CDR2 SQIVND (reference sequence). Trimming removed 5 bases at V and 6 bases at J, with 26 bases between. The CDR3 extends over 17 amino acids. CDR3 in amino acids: CASSLPGTLDNPPEQYV. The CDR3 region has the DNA TGTGCCAGTAGTCTCCCCGGGACTCTCGATAACCCTCCCGAGCAGTACGTC.

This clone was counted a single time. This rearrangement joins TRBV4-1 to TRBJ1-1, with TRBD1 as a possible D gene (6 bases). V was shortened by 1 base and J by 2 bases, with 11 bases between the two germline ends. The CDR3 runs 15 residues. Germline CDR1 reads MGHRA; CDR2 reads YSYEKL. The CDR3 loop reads CASSQGTVINTEAFF. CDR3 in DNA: TGCGCCAGCAGCCAAGGGACAGTCATCAACACTGAAGCTTTCTTT.

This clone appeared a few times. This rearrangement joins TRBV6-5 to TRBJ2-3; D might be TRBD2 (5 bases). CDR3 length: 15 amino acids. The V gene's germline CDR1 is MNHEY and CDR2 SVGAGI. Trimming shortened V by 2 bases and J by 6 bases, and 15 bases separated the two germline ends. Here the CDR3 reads CASSYGSSIPDTQYF. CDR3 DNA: TGTGCCAGCAGTTACGGATCTAGCATTCCGGATACGCAGTATTTT.

The CDR3 nucleotides read TGCAGCGTTGTGGACGGTAGGACTGAAGCTTTCTTT. Its translation is CSVVDGRTEAFF. The chain couples TRBV29-1 to TRBJ1-1; D is uncertain. Germline V lookup: CDR1 SQVTM, CDR2 ANQGSEA. V was cut by 4 bases and J by 5 bases, with 11 bases left in between. The CDR3 length is 12 residues. The variable domain in full, with the rest retrieved from reference TRBV29-1 and TRBJ1-1, is SAVISQKPSRDICQRGTSLTIQCQVDSQVTMMFWYRQQPGQSLTLIATANQGSEATYESGFVIDKFPISRPNLTFSTLTVSNMSPEDSSIYLCSVVDGRTEAFFGQGTRLTVV.

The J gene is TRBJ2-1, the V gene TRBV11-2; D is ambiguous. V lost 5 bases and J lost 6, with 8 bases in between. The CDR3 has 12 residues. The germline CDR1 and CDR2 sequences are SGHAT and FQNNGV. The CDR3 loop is CASSLSLNEQFF. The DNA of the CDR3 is TGTGCCAGCAGCCTATCGCTCAATGAGCAGTTCTTC.

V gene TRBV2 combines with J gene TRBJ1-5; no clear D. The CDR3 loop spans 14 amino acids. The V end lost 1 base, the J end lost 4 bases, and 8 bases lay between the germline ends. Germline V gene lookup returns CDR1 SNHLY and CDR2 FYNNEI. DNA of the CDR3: TGTGCCAGCAGTGAAGAGGGCTTTAATCAGCCCCAGCATTTT. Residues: CASSEEGFNQPQHF.

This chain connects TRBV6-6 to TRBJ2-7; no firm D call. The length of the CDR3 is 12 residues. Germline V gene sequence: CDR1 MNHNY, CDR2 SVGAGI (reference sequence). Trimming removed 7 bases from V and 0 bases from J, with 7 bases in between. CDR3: CASKGFSYEQYF. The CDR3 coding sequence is TGTGCCAGCAAAGGGTTCTCCTACGAGCAGTACTTC.

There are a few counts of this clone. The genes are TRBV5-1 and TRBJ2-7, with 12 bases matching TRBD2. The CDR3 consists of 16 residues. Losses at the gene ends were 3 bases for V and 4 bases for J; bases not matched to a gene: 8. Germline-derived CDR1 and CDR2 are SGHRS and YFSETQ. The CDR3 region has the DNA TGCGCCAGCAGCTCTACCCCGGGACTAGCGGGTTACGAGCAGTACTTC. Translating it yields CASSSTPGLAGYEQYF.

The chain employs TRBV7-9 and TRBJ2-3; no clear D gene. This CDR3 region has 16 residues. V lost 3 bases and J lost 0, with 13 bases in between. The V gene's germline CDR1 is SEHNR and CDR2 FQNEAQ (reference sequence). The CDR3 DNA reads TGTGCCAGCAGCTTCGTGTCGGTAACTAGCACAGATACGCAGTATTTT. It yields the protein CASSFVSVTSTDTQYF.

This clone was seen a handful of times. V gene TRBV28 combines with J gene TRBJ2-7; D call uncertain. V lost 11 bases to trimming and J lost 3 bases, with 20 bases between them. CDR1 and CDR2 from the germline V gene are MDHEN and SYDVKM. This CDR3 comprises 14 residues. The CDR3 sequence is CAGQIKDLNYEQYV. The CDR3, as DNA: TGTGCCGGCCAAATTAAGGATCTTAACTACGAGCAGTACGTC.

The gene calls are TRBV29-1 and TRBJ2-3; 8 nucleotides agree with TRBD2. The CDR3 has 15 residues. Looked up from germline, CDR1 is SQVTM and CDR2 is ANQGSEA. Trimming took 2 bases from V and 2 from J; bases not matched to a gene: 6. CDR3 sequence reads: CSVESLAGNTDTQYF. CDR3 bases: TGCAGCGTTGAATCTCTAGCGGGTAACACAGATACGCAGTATTTT.

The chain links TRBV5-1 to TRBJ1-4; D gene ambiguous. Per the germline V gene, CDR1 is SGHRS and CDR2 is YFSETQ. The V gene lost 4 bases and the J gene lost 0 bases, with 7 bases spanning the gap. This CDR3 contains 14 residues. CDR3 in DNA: TGCGCCAGCAGCATCGGAGCAACTAATGAAAAACTGTTTTTT. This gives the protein CASSIGATNEKLFF.

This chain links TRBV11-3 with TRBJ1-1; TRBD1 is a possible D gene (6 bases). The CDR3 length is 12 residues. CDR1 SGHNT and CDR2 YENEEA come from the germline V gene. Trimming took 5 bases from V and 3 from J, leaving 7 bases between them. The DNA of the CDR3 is TGTGCCAGCAGCAGGGGGTACACTGAAGCTTTCTTT. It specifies CASSRGYTEAFF.

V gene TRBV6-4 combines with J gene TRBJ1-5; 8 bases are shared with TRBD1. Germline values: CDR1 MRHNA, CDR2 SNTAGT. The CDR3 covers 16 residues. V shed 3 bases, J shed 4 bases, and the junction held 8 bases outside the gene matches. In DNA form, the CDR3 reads TGTGCCAGCAGTGAACTCGGACAGGGCGAAAATCAGCCCCAGCATTTT. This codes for CASSELGQGENQPQHF.

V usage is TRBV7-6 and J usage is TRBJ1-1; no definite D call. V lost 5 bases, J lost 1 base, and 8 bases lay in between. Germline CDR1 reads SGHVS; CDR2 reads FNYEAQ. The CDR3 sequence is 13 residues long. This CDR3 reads CASSPAGNTEAFF. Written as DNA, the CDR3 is TGTGCCAGCAGCCCCGCGGGGAACACTGAAGCTTTCTTT.

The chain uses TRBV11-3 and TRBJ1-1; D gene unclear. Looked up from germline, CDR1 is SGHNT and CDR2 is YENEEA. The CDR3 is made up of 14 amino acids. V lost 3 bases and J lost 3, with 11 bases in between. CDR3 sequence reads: CASSFSGGDTEAFF. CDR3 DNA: TGTGCCAGCAGCTTTTCAGGTGGGGACACTGAAGCTTTCTTT.

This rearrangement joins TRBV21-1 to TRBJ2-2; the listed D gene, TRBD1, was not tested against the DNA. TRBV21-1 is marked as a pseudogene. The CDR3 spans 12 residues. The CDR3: CASTTNTGELFF. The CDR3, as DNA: TGTGCCAGCACCACGAACACCGGGGAGCTGTTTTTT.